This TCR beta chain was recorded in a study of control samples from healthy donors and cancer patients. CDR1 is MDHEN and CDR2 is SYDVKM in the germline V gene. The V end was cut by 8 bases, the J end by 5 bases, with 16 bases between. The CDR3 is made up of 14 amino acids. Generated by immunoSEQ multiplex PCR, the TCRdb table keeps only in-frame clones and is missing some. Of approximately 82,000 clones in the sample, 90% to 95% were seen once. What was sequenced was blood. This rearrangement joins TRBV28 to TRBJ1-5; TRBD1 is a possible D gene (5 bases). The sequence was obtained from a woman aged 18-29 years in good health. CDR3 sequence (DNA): TGTGCCAGCGAACTTGGGGTGGGGGATCAGCCCCAGCATTTT. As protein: CASELGVGDQPQHF.